The sequence of this TCR beta chain was determined in a study of T-cell memory formation after mild COVID-19. Study-level points and caveats: Second-wave clones with a day 37 peak had unconfirmed SARS-CoV-2 specificity. CM and EM subsets held most contracting CD4+ clones; EMRA held CD8+ ones. Clones contracting across day 15 to 85 had a balanced CD4/CD8 profile; later expanding clones leaned CD4+. Pre-infection memory showed some responding clones, and this suggested that cross-reactive memory joined.

This clonotype was seen more than once but under ten times. Its target is unknown. TCRdb passed the 5' RACE reads through MiXCR, listing each CDR3 protein once. The sample lists some 250,000 distinct CDR3 sequences, 15% to 20% occurring once. This clonotype was obtained from a man aged 18-30 years who had mild COVID-19 (a few samples of this study predate the infection). Cell type and time point are not known. The sequenced sample consisted of PBMCs or a T cell subset sorted from them (not recorded which).

The CDR3 nucleotides are TGTGCCAGCAGCGCCCCGGGGAAGGTAGCTTTCTTT. Translating gives CASSAPGKVAFF. The chain couples TRBV9 to TRBJ1-1; no clear D gene. The germline V and J ends were trimmed by 3 bases and 10 bases, with 13 bases remaining between them. The germline gives CDR1 SGDLS, CDR2 YYNGEE. The CDR3 runs to 12 residues.